The source of this T cell receptor beta chain is a study of human T cells and chemical hapten exposure. With 5 bases clipped from V and 4 bases from J, the junction kept 13 bases outside the gene matches. This CDR3 comprises 16 residues. Germline V gene data show CDR1 as MNHNY and CDR2 as SVGAGI (reference sequence). In TCRdb, the RACE reads were re-called with MiXCR into one record per CDR3 protein. This sample yields about 110,000 distinct CDR3 sequences, of which 8% to 13% are seen a single time; around 3.5% belongs to the top ten. As to time point: patch test 1, 2 weeks after DPC sensitization. As to treatment: therapeutic diphenylcyclopropenone sensitization with weekly scalp DPC. This clonotype was counted many times.

V usage is TRBV6-6 and J usage is TRBJ2-7; 8 bases align to TRBD2. The sequenced sample was whole blood, obtained in connection with sensitization to the hapten diphenylcyclopropenone (DPC). The clonotype comes from a woman in her forties with alopecia areata. Some clones in this sample may be carry-over from other donors' samples. The CDR3 region has the DNA TGTGCCAGCAGTCACACTACTAGCGGCGAGGGGTACGAGCAGTACTTC. Amino acids: CASSHTTSGEGYEQYF.